Listed below are T cell receptor beta chains from one sample, sequenced in a study of technical replicates of blood from a handful of donors. Measured with immunoSEQ multiplex PCR; TCRdb has only the in-frame clones, and not every one. The sample has 55,000 to 80,000 clones; 93% are singletons. Sequenced input: T cells isolated from PBMCs. These receptors came from a human donor in good health. Both conserved end residues are part of each CDR3. Each record gives: clone size, J gene, V gene, D gene, CDR3 DNA, CDR3 protein. The D gene is left open where the match is weak. Not every row has a clone size; where given, it reads once, few, many or a size class.

>-|TRBJ1-3|TRBV5-4|-
TGTGCCAGCAGCTTGGGAAGGGGGTATGGAAACACCATATATTTT
CASSLGRGYGNTIYF
>-|TRBJ1-3|TRBV10-3|TRBD1
TGTGCCATCAGTCCGCAGGGGGCAGGAAACACCATATATTTT
CAISPQGAGNTIYF
>-|TRBJ1-2|TRBV28|TRBD1
TGTGCCAGCAGCCCTGGACAGGGGGACTATGGCTACACCTTC
CASSPGQGDYGYTF
>once|TRBJ1-5|TRBV6-1|-
TGTGCCAGCAGTGGGGTGGGCAGGGGCAATCAGCCCCAGCATTTT
CASSGVGRGNQPQHF
>-|TRBJ2-7|TRBV7-9|-
TGTGCCAGCAGCTCAGACACGACCTACGAGCAGTACTTC
CASSSDTTYEQYF
>-|TRBJ2-7|TRBV6-6|-
TGTGCCAGCAGCGAAATTCCAGGGCCCTACGAGCAGTACTTC
CASSEIPGPYEQYF
>-|TRBJ1-5|TRBV6-5|TRBD1
TGTGCCAGCAGTTACTCACAGGGGGGGATCAATCAGCCCCAGCATTTT
CASSYSQGGINQPQHF
>-|TRBJ2-1|TRBV7-8|-
TGTGCCAGCAGCTTAGGCGCGTTCGAGAGAGCATCGTACAATGAGCAGTTCTTC
CASSLGAFERASYNEQFF
>-|TRBJ1-1|TRBV7-9|TRBD1
TGTGCCAGCAGCGTCCGGGACAGGGGGTGGACTGAAGCTTTCTTT
CASSVRDRGWTEAFF
>-|TRBJ1-5|TRBV7-9|TRBD1
TGTGCCAGCAGCCTATACAGGGGGAATGGACGATATAGCAATCAGCCCCAGCATTTT
CASSLYRGNGRYSNQPQHF
>-|TRBJ2-7|TRBV29-1|TRBD1
TGCAGCGTTGATGTAAGGGACAGGGAAACCTACGAGCAGTACTTC
CSVDVRDRETYEQYF